This passage covers 14 T cell receptor beta chains from one sample sequenced in a study of blood T cell repertoires in COVID-19. Assay: immunoSEQ multiplex PCR; the TCRdb copy retains only in-frame clones and omits some. The sample consists of around 250,000 clones, 91% of them appearing once. Material: PBMCs or T cells enriched from blood (not recorded which). These receptors all come from a human donor in a cohort exposed to, infected with or recovered from COVID-19 (not recorded which). The donor label of this sample is uncertain.

The J gene is TRBJ1-2, the V gene TRBV2, with D tentatively TRBD1 (5 bases). The CDR3 has 13 amino acids. The V end was cut by 6 bases, the J end by 0 bases, with 8 bases between. Germline CDR1 and CDR2: SNHLY and FYNNEI. The CDR3 DNA sequence: TGTGCCAGCAGGGACACCGCTAACTATGGCTACACCTTC. It is translated as CASRDTANYGYTF.

This clone turned up a few times. J is TRBJ2-3 and V is TRBV7-9; no clear D gene. Per germline, CDR1 SEHNR and CDR2 FQNEAQ (reference sequence). There are 16 residues in the CDR3. With 1 base removed from V and 5 bases from J, the gap between germline ends came to 16 bases. This chain's CDR3 is CASSLEGRQIGDTQYF. CDR3 bases: TGTGCCAGCAGCTTAGAAGGCAGACAAATAGGAGATACGCAGTATTTT.

The chain couples TRBV4-2 to TRBJ2-3; TRBD2 matches at 9 bases. Unmatched junction bases numbered 9, after V lost 1 base and J lost 4 bases. The germline gives CDR1 LGHNA, CDR2 YNFKEQ. This CDR3 has 17 residues. Here the CDR3 DNA reads TGTGCCAGCAGCCAAGGAAGCCTAGCGGGGTGGTCAGATACGCAGTATTTT. Amino acids: CASSQGSLAGWSDTQYF.

The V call is TRBV5-4, the J call TRBJ2-3; 9 nucleotides align to TRBD2. The CDR3 has 13 amino acids. CDR1 and CDR2 from the germline V gene are SGHNT and YYREEE (reference sequence). With V trimmed by 8 bases and J by 3 bases, 4 bases remained unmatched. Here the CDR3 reads CARSSGATDTQYF. CDR3 nucleotide sequence: TGTGCCAGGTCTAGCGGGGCAACAGATACGCAGTATTTT.

This clone was seen only a few times. V usage is TRBV27 and J usage is TRBJ1-6; TRBD1 might be the D (5 bases). V lost 2 bases to trimming and J lost 10 bases, with 21 bases between them. In germline, CDR1 is MNHEY, CDR2 SMNVEV (reference sequence). This CDR3 comprises 17 residues. CDR3 region: CASSLEVGLGSMSPLHF. CDR3 nucleotide sequence: TGTGCCAGCAGTTTAGAGGTGGGGCTTGGCAGTATGTCACCCCTCCACTTT.

V is TRBV5-5 and J is TRBJ2-3, with 8 bases aligning to TRBD1. The germline gives CDR1 SGHKS, CDR2 YYEKEE (reference sequence). This CDR3 comprises 14 residues. The V segment lost 4 bases and the J segment 1 base; nucleotides outside the gene matches: 2. This CDR3 reads CASSVTGGTDTQYF. The CDR3 DNA sequence: TGTGCCAGCAGCGTGACAGGGGGCACAGATACGCAGTATTTT.

V is TRBV19 and J is TRBJ2-7, with TRBD2 identical over 10 bases. The germline CDR1 and CDR2 sequences are LNHDA and SQIVND (reference sequence). Germline trimming cut 6 bases from V and 3 bases from J; bases unmatched to any gene: 5. The CDR3 spans 14 residues. DNA of the CDR3: TGTGCCAGTAGAGTAGCGGGGGGCCACTACGAGCAGTACTTC. This translates into CASRVAGGHYEQYF.

This clone was picked up one time. The chain carries TRBV11-3 and TRBJ2-3; TRBD2 might be the D (6 bases). The length of the CDR3 is 14 residues. V was cut by 0 bases and J by 6 bases, with 10 bases left in between. Germline V gene lookup returns CDR1 SGHNT and CDR2 YENEEA. The CDR3 DNA reads as TGTGCCAGCAGCTTAGAGGGTGGAGGGGATACGCAGTATTTT. This encodes CASSLEGGGDTQYF.

The rearrangement links TRBV4-3 to TRBJ2-7, with 9 nucleotides matching TRBD1. This CDR3 is 16 amino acids long. Trimming cost V 1 base and J 2 bases; bases outside gene matches: 6. Per germline, CDR1 LGHNA and CDR2 YSLEER. Here the CDR3 DNA reads TGCGCCAGCAGCCAAGGATCGGGACAGGGTACCTACGAGCAGTACTTC. Residues: CASSQGSGQGTYEQYF.

The CDR3 DNA reads as TGTGCCAGCAGTGCGGACAGGGGCTATGGCTACACCTTC. It yields the protein CASSADRGYGYTF. The chain carries TRBV2 and TRBJ1-2; 9 bases agree with TRBD1. The CDR3 sequence is 13 residues long. CDR1 and CDR2 (germline): SNHLY, FYNNEI. The junction had 1 base not matched to a gene; V was cut back by 4 bases and J by 4 bases.

The chain links TRBV5-5 to TRBJ2-5; 7 nucleotides line up with TRBD2. J gave up 4 bases and V 1 base, and 7 bases lay outside the gene matches. Germline-derived CDR1 and CDR2 are SGHKS and YYEKEE (reference sequence). CDR3 length: 15 residues. CDR3 sequence reads: CASSLYGGTGETQYF. Here the CDR3 DNA reads TGTGCCAGCAGCTTGTACGGGGGGACGGGAGAGACCCAGTACTTC.

The chain is built from TRBV11-2 and TRBJ1-2; possibly TRBD1 for D (5 bases). There are 18 residues in the CDR3. The V and J ends lost 0 bases and 0 bases respectively, with 17 bases between them. CDR1 is SGHAT and CDR2 is FQNNGV in the germline V gene. The CDR3 here is CASSLEGALVLANYGYTF. CDR3 sequence (DNA): TGTGCCAGCAGCTTAGAAGGGGCCCTAGTCCTCGCTAACTATGGCTACACCTTC.

This clone has only one observation. This chain joins TRBV6-4 and TRBJ2-1; D is perhaps TRBD2 (5 bases). With 3 bases removed from V and 2 bases from J, the gap between germline ends came to 11 bases. CDR3 length: 15 residues. Germline assignment: CDR1 MRHNA and CDR2 SNTAGT. CDR3 residues: CASSDLAGTYNEQFF. For the CDR3, the DNA is TGTGCCAGCAGTGATCTAGCTGGGACCTACAATGAGCAGTTCTTC.

The chain is built from TRBV7-9 and TRBJ2-1; perhaps TRBD1 as D (5 bases). Trimming removed 4 bases at V and 9 bases at J, with 16 bases between. The CDR3 totals 14 residues. CDR1 is SEHNR, CDR2 FQNEAQ, per germline (reference sequence). The CDR3 loop reads CASSSSLGHFEQFF. The CDR3 nucleotides read TGTGCCAGCAGCTCCTCCCTCGGACACTTTGAGCAGTTCTTC.